The sample holds a few counts of the clone carrying this T cell receptor beta chain. CDR1 is MNHNY and CDR2 is SVGAGI in the germline V gene (reference sequence). V lost 0 bases and J 10 bases, leaving 10 bases between the germline ends. The CDR3 loop spans 13 amino acids. Authors' data handling: Amplified reference gene primers provided the basis for estimating nucleated cell counts. The repertoire was sequenced with immunoSEQ multiplex PCR; TCRdb's copy has only in-frame clones and lacks some. The DNA gave D and trimming, while V, J and clone size come from that table. The sample consists of 150,000 to 200,000 clones, roughly four fifths of them appearing once. This specimen belongs to a study of blood T cell repertoires in COVID-19. Study-wide background: Samples of COVID-19 (acute and convalescent) were obtained from the United States, Italy and Spain. PBMCs, B-cell-depleted T cells, or T cells provided the cDNA or gDNA that made up the material.

The V gene is TRBV6-6, the J gene TRBJ2-4; D perhaps matches TRBD1 (6 bases). The source of this sequence is a man aged 55-75 years with active or convalescent COVID-19. The source material was peripheral blood. The CDR3 sequence is CASSYSTGNIQYF. The CDR3 DNA reads TGTGCCAGCAGTTACTCAACAGGGAATATTCAGTACTTC.